The next 12 T cell receptor beta chains were all read from a single sample in a study of spatial heterogeneity in lung cancer. Noted time point: sample taken at primary tumor resection. In TCRdb, the 5' RACE reads were re-called with MiXCR into one record per CDR3 protein. The sample lists tens of thousands of distinct CDR3 sequences, roughly 12% occurring once. This material consisted of PBMCs, taken at surgery. Receptors originate from a male donor with early-stage non-small cell lung cancer.

The sample holds a few counts of this clonotype. The chain employs TRBV5-7 and TRBJ2-6; no clear D gene. TRBV5-7 is classed as an ORF, of uncertain function. There are 17 residues in the CDR3. Trimming shortened V by 4 bases and J by 4 bases, and 18 bases separated the two germline ends. Here the CDR3 reads CASSPPGRLNGANVLTF. The DNA of the CDR3 is TGTGCCAGCAGCCCCCCGGGCAGGCTGAACGGGGCCAACGTCCTGACTTTC.

The V gene is TRBV11-2, the J gene TRBJ2-5; 7 nucleotides agree with TRBD2. CDR1 SGHAT and CDR2 FQNNGV come from the germline V gene. The J segment lost 1 base and the V segment lost 3 bases, leaving 2 bases of the junction unmatched. There are 14 residues in the CDR3. CDR3 in amino acids: CASSFRGGQETQYF. Here the CDR3 DNA reads TGTGCCAGCAGCTTTCGCGGGGGCCAAGAGACCCAGTACTTC.

The chain joins TRBV20-1 to TRBJ2-3, with 12 bases lining up with TRBD2. The CDR3 loop spans 18 amino acids. With V trimmed by 6 bases and J by 0 bases, 13 bases remained unmatched. Germline V CDR1 and CDR2: DFQATT, SNEGSKA (reference sequence). CDR3 coding DNA: TGCAGTGCCCGCGGACTAGCGGGGTTTCGTGCTAGCACAGATACGCAGTATTTT. Translated: CSARGLAGFRASTDTQYF.

This chain links TRBV5-1 with TRBJ1-2, with 10 positions matching TRBD1. This CDR3 spans 15 amino acids. V was clipped by 3 bases and J by 4 bases; unmatched bases: 6. Germline V gene sequence: CDR1 SGHRS, CDR2 YFSETQ. CDR3: CASSWGDRGTYGYTF. The CDR3 region has the DNA TGCGCCAGCAGCTGGGGGGACAGGGGAACCTATGGCTACACCTTC. Drawing the rest from reference TRBV5-1 and TRBJ1-2, the complete variable domain is KAGVTQTPRYLIKTRGQQVTLSCSPISGHRSVSWYQQTPGQGLQFLFEYFSETQRNKGNFPGRFSGRQFSNSRSEMNVSTLELGDSALYLCASSWGDRGTYGYTFGSGTRLTVV.

This clonotype turned up a few times. This sequence joins TRBV7-9 and TRBJ1-1, with 7 nucleotides matching TRBD1. The CDR3 is made up of 14 amino acids. Trimming at V came to 5 bases and at J to 7 bases, leaving 10 bases not matched to a gene. The V gene's germline CDR1 is SEHNR and CDR2 FQNEAQ (reference sequence). The CDR3: CASSLRGTEGEAFF. The CDR3 nucleotides are TGTGCCAGCAGCCTTCGTGGGACAGAGGGTGAAGCTTTCTTT.

This clonotype was seen only a few times. The chain links TRBV7-6 to TRBJ2-2; D unresolved. Germline CDR1 is SGHVS and CDR2 is FNYEAQ. The CDR3 has 14 amino acids. V dropped 3 bases and J dropped 1 base, with 6 bases sitting between them. CDR3: CASSFAENTGELFF. CDR3 in DNA: TGTGCCAGCAGCTTCGCTGAGAACACCGGGGAGCTGTTTTTT.

This clonotype was counted a few times. This chain uses TRBV5-1 with TRBJ2-1, with 11 bases matching TRBD1. The CDR3 totals 15 residues. Germline trimming cut 3 bases from V and 6 bases from J; bases unmatched to any gene: 5. From germline, CDR1 is SGHRS and CDR2 YFSETQ. The CDR3 nucleotides read TGCGCCAGCAGCTACGGACAGGGGGCTTTCAATGAGCAGTTCTTC. It specifies CASSYGQGAFNEQFF.

This clonotype was observed at least ten times. The chain employs TRBV5-1 and TRBJ2-3; D is unclear. The V end was cut by 1 base, the J end by 1 base, with 7 bases between. Germline assignment: CDR1 SGHRS and CDR2 YFSETQ. The CDR3 is 14 amino acids. The CDR3 DNA is TGCGCCAGCAGCTTGTCGCAGGGCACAGATACGCAGTATTTT. This gives the protein CASSLSQGTDTQYF.

Notes on this clonotype: A much larger clone differs from this one at a single base, so this may be a read error. CDR3 in amino acids: CANSLVGGSNYGYTF. The DNA for the CDR3 is TGTGCCAACAGCTTAGTAGGGGGCAGCAACTATGGCTACACCTTC. The chain links TRBV7-2 to TRBJ1-2; 7 bases fit TRBD1. This CDR3 region has 15 residues. Germline V lookup: CDR1 SGHTA, CDR2 FQGNSA.

The chain employs TRBV11-2 and TRBJ2-5; 9 positions match TRBD2. This CDR3 has 18 amino acids. Germline assignment: CDR1 SGHAT and CDR2 FQNNGV. V shed 1 base, J shed 2 bases, and the junction held 11 bases outside the gene matches. CDR3 in DNA: TGTGCCAGCAGCTTAGCCCTCCCCCTAGCGGGACTACAAGAGACCCAGTACTTC. As protein: CASSLALPLAGLQETQYF.

The chain uses TRBV5-1 and TRBJ2-7; 8 positions agree with TRBD1. CDR3 length: 16 amino acids. V gave up 0 bases and J gave up 0 bases; unmatched junction bases: 5. Germline-derived CDR1 and CDR2 are SGHRS and YFSETQ. CDR3 region: CASSLAPGGDSYEQYF. DNA for the CDR3: TGCGCCAGCAGCTTGGCCCCAGGGGGCGACTCCTACGAGCAGTACTTC.

The chain has TRBV3-1 and TRBJ2-5; D might be TRBD2 (5 bases). There are 13 residues in the CDR3. Germline V gene sequence: CDR1 LGHDT, CDR2 YNNKEL (reference sequence). V gave up 4 bases and J gave up 7 bases, with 13 bases separating them. The CDR3 loop is CASSPGLVPTQYF. The DNA for the CDR3 is TGTGCCAGCAGCCCCGGACTCGTCCCGACCCAGTACTTC.